This T cell receptor (beta chain) was captured in a study of cytomegalovirus exposure and HLA in healthy donors. Looking at the study overall: Earlier findings included some 100 million unique TCR beta sequences obtained from 150 million to 200 million T cells.

Whole-study findings and limits: The authors judged a highly shared variant cluster likely a sequencing artifact.

Concerning this clone: Its antigen is undetermined.

The PCR used 60 Vbeta and 13 Jbeta primers. Using immunoSEQ multiplex PCR, the repertoire was profiled, and TCRdb retains in-frame clones only, with some absent. This table has around 170,000 clones, 60% to 85% appearing once. This CDR3 contains 14 residues. The germline CDR1 and CDR2 sequences are MDHEN and SYDVKM. V dropped 8 bases and J dropped 5 bases, with 18 bases sitting between them. This chain connects TRBV28 to TRBJ1-2; D not resolved. The specimen was PBMCs. The sequence came from a woman in her 40s in good health and CMV-seropositive. CDR3 nucleotides: TGTGCCAGCGCCGTTTTGGGAGCCTCATATGGCTACACCTTC. Translated, it gives CASAVLGASYGYTF.